One sample yielded the 2 T cell receptor beta chains listed below, sequenced in a study of cytomegalovirus exposure and HLA in healthy donors. Vbeta (60) and Jbeta (13) primers were used in the PCR. The assay was immunoSEQ multiplex PCR, and TCRdb's table has in-frame clones only and misses some. The sample lists about 180,000 clones; approximately 73% were seen once. The sequenced sample consisted of PBMCs. All receptors come from a woman aged 25 to 39 in good health and CMV-seropositive.

This chain joins TRBV27 and TRBJ1-5; possible D gene TRBD1, 5 bases. The germline CDR1 and CDR2 sequences are MNHEY and SMNVEV (reference sequence). V lost 4 bases and J 9 bases, leaving 7 bases between the germline ends. CDR3 length: 11 residues. The CDR3 DNA sequence: TGTGCCAGCAGTTCGGGGGGGCCCCAGCATTTT. Its protein product is CASSSGGPQHF.

The chain has TRBV7-2 and TRBJ2-7; 12 bases are shared with TRBD2. The CDR3 is 14 amino acids. V was clipped by 6 bases and J by 4 bases; unmatched bases: 4. The V gene's germline CDR1 is SGHTA and CDR2 FQGNSA. CDR3 sequence: CASRPGTSGYEQYF. The CDR3 DNA reads as TGTGCCAGCAGGCCCGGGACTAGCGGGTACGAGCAGTACTTC.